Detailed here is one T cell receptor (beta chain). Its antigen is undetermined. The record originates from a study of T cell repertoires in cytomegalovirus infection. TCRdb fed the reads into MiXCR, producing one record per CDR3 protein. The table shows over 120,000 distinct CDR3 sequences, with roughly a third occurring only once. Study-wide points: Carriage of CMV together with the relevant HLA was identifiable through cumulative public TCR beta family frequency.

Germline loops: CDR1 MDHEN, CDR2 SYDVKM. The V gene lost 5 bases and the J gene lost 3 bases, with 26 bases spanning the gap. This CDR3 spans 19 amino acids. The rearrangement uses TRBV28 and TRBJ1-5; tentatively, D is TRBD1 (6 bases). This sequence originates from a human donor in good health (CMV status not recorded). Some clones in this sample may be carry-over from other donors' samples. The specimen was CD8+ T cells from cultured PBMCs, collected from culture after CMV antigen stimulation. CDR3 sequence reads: CASSPRTASPPGINQPQHF. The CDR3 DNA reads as TGTGCCAGCAGTCCCCGGACAGCGAGCCCCCCGGGGATCAATCAGCCCCAGCATTTT.